This T cell receptor beta chain was identified during a study of T cells after somatic rescue of genetic block. Profiled with immunoSEQ multiplex PCR; TCRdb holds only in-frame clones, not every one. The profile covers more than 70,000 clones, with about nine tenths appearing a single time and approximately 1.5% taken by the ten largest. This CDR3 spans 13 amino acids. Germline V gene lookup returns CDR1 MGHDK and CDR2 SYGVNS. V shed 1 base and J shed 2 bases, with 3 bases lying between them. This chain uses TRBV25-1 with TRBJ1-5; D gene uncertain. Sequencing was performed on peripheral blood mononuclear cells (PBMCs). The receptor was derived from a woman aged 18-29 years. The chain's CDR3 is CASSEFGNQPQHF. CDR3 nucleotides: TGTGCCAGCAGTGAATTTGGCAATCAGCCCCAGCATTTT.